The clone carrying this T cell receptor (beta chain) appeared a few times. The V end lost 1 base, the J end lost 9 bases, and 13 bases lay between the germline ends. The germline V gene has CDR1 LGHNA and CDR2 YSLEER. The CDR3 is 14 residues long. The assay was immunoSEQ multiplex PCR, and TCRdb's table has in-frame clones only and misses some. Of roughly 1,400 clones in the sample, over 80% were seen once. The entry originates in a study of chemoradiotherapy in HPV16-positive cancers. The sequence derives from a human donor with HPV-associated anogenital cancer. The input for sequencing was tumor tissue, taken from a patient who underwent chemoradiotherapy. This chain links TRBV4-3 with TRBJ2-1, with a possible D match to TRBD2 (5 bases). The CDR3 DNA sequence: TGCGCCAGCAGCCAAGGGGCAGCGGTCAGTGAGCAGTTCTTC. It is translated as CASSQGAAVSEQFF.